Listed below are T cell receptor beta chains from one sample, sequenced in a study of T-cell reconstitution after alpha-beta-depleted transplantation in children. TCRdb fed the PCR reads into MiXCR, producing one record per CDR3 protein. The sample yields over 300,000 distinct CDR3 sequences, about a tenth seen once. Sequencing used PBMCs from the stem cell graft donor, obtained from the stem cell graft. These receptors were taken from a human donor who donated a stem cell graft to a child with acute lymphoblastic leukemia. The CDR3 runs from the conserved cysteine through the conserved F or W. A D gene is named only where the DNA matches it firmly. Where a row states a size, it is once, few, many or the class of an expanded clone; other rows omit it.

CDR3 DNA: TGTGCCAGCAGTTTAAAAGCCTCCTACAATGAGCAGTTCTTC
CDR3 protein: CASSLKASYNEQFF
J gene: TRBJ2-1
D gene: -
clone size: few
CDR3 length: 14
V gene: TRBV12-3/TRBV12-4

CDR3 DNA: TGCAGTGCTAGAGATGGGACTAGCGGGAGTTACGAGCAGTACTTC
CDR3 protein: CSARDGTSGSYEQYF
J gene: TRBJ2-7
D gene: TRBD2
clone size: many
CDR3 length: 15
V gene: TRBV20-1

CDR3 DNA: TGTGCCAGCAGTGGGGGGACAGGGGTGGTTCAGCCCCAGCATTTT
CDR3 protein: CASSGGTGVVQPQHF
J gene: TRBJ1-5
D gene: TRBD1
clone size: many
CDR3 length: 15
V gene: TRBV6-1

CDR3 DNA: TGCGCCAGCAGCCAGCGTAATACTAGCGGGAGGGCCTACGAGCAGTACTTC
CDR3 protein: CASSQRNTSGRAYEQYF
J gene: TRBJ2-7
D gene: TRBD2
clone size: -
CDR3 length: 17
V gene: TRBV4-1

CDR3 DNA: TGCGCCAGCAGCACCCGACTAGCGGGAGGGCCCGTCTACAATGAGCAGTTCTTC
CDR3 protein: CASSTRLAGGPVYNEQFF
J gene: TRBJ2-1
D gene: TRBD2
clone size: few
CDR3 length: 18
V gene: TRBV4-3

CDR3 DNA: TGCAGTGCTAGTCAGAAATTCTACAATGAGCAGTTCTTC
CDR3 protein: CSASQKFYNEQFF
J gene: TRBJ2-1
D gene: -
clone size: many
CDR3 length: 13
V gene: TRBV20-1

CDR3 DNA: TGCGCCAGCAGCTCTGCAGGGTCGACCCAGTACTTC
CDR3 protein: CASSSAGSTQYF
J gene: TRBJ2-5
D gene: -
clone size: few
CDR3 length: 12
V gene: TRBV5-1

CDR3 DNA: TGTGCCAGCAAGCCTAGCGGGGGCTCCTACGAGCAGTACTTC
CDR3 protein: CASKPSGGSYEQYF
J gene: TRBJ2-7
D gene: TRBD2
clone size: few
CDR3 length: 14
V gene: TRBV3-1

CDR3 DNA: TGTGCCAGCAGGCAATACGGGAATGAGCAGTTCTTC
CDR3 protein: CASRQYGNEQFF
J gene: TRBJ2-1
D gene: -
clone size: many
CDR3 length: 12
V gene: TRBV27

CDR3 DNA: TGTGCCAGCAGCTTCGAGGGCCGGGCTAGCGGGAGAGGATCGGGTGAGCAGTTCTTC
CDR3 protein: CASSFEGRASGRGSGEQFF
J gene: TRBJ2-1
D gene: TRBD2
clone size: many
CDR3 length: 19
V gene: TRBV5-6

CDR3 DNA: TGTGCCAGCAGCTTACTGGGAGGGGGCGTCGCAGATACGCAGTATTTT
CDR3 protein: CASSLLGGGVADTQYF
J gene: TRBJ2-3
D gene: -
clone size: few
CDR3 length: 16
V gene: TRBV13

CDR3 DNA: TGTGCCAGCAGCCCGACCTTGGCGGGAGGCCCCTACGAGCAGTACTTC
CDR3 protein: CASSPTLAGGPYEQYF
J gene: TRBJ2-7
D gene: TRBD2
clone size: few
CDR3 length: 16
V gene: TRBV4-2

CDR3 DNA: TGCGCCAGCAGGCTCGACAGGGGGGCACAAGAGACCCAGTACTTC
CDR3 protein: CASRLDRGAQETQYF
J gene: TRBJ2-5
D gene: TRBD1
clone size: -
CDR3 length: 15
V gene: TRBV5-1

CDR3 DNA: TGTGCCAGCAGCTTAGCCAGGGGCAGCTCTGGAAACACCATATATTTT
CDR3 protein: CASSLARGSSGNTIYF
J gene: TRBJ1-3
D gene: -
clone size: -
CDR3 length: 16
V gene: TRBV7-9

CDR3 DNA: TGTGCCACCAGCAGGGTCCCAGCGGGAGCTAACGAGCAGTACTTC
CDR3 protein: CATSRVPAGANEQYF
J gene: TRBJ2-7
D gene: TRBD2
clone size: few
CDR3 length: 15
V gene: TRBV15

CDR3 DNA: TGTGCCAGCAGTAGCGGGAAAGAGACCCAGTACTTC
CDR3 protein: CASSSGKETQYF
J gene: TRBJ2-5
D gene: TRBD2
clone size: many
CDR3 length: 12
V gene: TRBV28

CDR3 DNA: TGCGCCAGCAGCTTGGTTGGGGCTAGCGGGACGTATTTT
CDR3 protein: CASSLVGASGTYF
J gene: TRBJ2-3
D gene: TRBD2
clone size: few
CDR3 length: 13
V gene: TRBV5-1

CDR3 DNA: TGTGCCAGCAGTTACGGTACGGGAACGGAGACCCAGTACTTC
CDR3 protein: CASSYGTGTETQYF
J gene: TRBJ2-5
D gene: -
clone size: -
CDR3 length: 14
V gene: TRBV6-5

CDR3 DNA: TGTGCCAGCAGGCCGCAACAGGGGTTCGCCTACGAGCAGTACTTC
CDR3 protein: CASRPQQGFAYEQYF
J gene: TRBJ2-7
D gene: TRBD1
clone size: -
CDR3 length: 15
V gene: TRBV6-5

CDR3 DNA: TGCGCCAGCAGCCAAGTCACGGGACAGGGGCTCTACGAGCAGTACTTC
CDR3 protein: CASSQVTGQGLYEQYF
J gene: TRBJ2-7
D gene: TRBD1
clone size: few
CDR3 length: 16
V gene: TRBV4-3

CDR3 DNA: TGTGCCAGCTCACCACGAGGCAGACAGGCGATTTTCTTCTACGAGCAGTACTTC
CDR3 protein: CASSPRGRQAIFFYEQYF
J gene: TRBJ2-7
D gene: -
clone size: -
CDR3 length: 18
V gene: TRBV18

CDR3 DNA: TGCGCCAGCTCCCAACTTGGGGGGGCGAGCGGGGAGCTGTTTTTT
CDR3 protein: CASSQLGGASGELFF
J gene: TRBJ2-2
D gene: -
clone size: -
CDR3 length: 15
V gene: TRBV4-1

CDR3 DNA: TGTGCCAGCAGCCGAGGACAGGCTAACTATGGCTACACCTTC
CDR3 protein: CASSRGQANYGYTF
J gene: TRBJ1-2
D gene: TRBD1
clone size: many
CDR3 length: 14
V gene: TRBV7-9